The 14 T cell receptor beta chains reported below all come from one sample, sequenced in a study of blood T cell repertoires in COVID-19. Here immunoSEQ multiplex PCR was the method, and the copy in TCRdb shows in-frame clones only, minus some. The sample records about 26,000 clones, roughly 90% being singletons. Material: peripheral blood. Source of these receptors: a human donor in a cohort sampled during active COVID-19.

The rearrangement joins TRBV27 to TRBJ2-2, with a possible D match to TRBD2 (6 bases). In germline, CDR1 is MNHEY, CDR2 SMNVEV (reference sequence). Trimming took off 7 bases at V and 3 bases at J, with 9 bases between the two ends. The CDR3 runs to 13 residues. DNA for the CDR3: TGTGCCAGCACCGGGACTTACACCGGGGAGCTGTTTTTT. It translates to CASTGTYTGELFF.

The chain links TRBV28 to TRBJ1-3; possible D gene TRBD1, 5 bases. Germline assignment: CDR1 MDHEN and CDR2 SYDVKM. The CDR3 loop spans 14 amino acids. V lost 6 bases and J 4 bases, leaving 13 bases between the germline ends. The CDR3: CASSSTARGNTIYF. Written as DNA, the CDR3 is TGTGCCAGCAGCTCGACAGCCCGGGGAAACACCATATATTTT.

This clone has a handful of counts. This chain links TRBV10-1 with TRBJ1-1, with 7 nucleotides matching TRBD1. Trimming removed 3 bases from V and 3 bases from J; junction bases left unmatched: 4. The CDR3 has 14 amino acids. In germline, CDR1 is WNHNN, CDR2 SYGVQD (reference sequence). CDR3 sequence: CASSDGRGDTEAFF. CDR3 nucleotides: TGCGCCAGCAGTGACGGCAGGGGGGACACTGAAGCTTTCTTT.

This rearrangement joins TRBV28 to TRBJ2-4; tentative D call: TRBD1 (7 bases). CDR3 length equals 15 residues. The germline CDR1 and CDR2 sequences are MDHEN and SYDVKM. Deletions cut 7 bases from V and 8 bases from J, with 21 bases between. The CDR3 DNA reads TGTGCCAGCACCCCCTTCGGGCAGGGGGGAGACATTCAGTACTTC. This codes for CASTPFGQGGDIQYF.

This clone was detected a few times. V and J are TRBV2 and TRBJ1-5; the D gene is possibly TRBD1 (5 bases). The CDR3 extends over 12 amino acids. V was pared by 5 bases and J by 7 bases, with 9 bases between. Germline loops: CDR1 SNHLY, CDR2 FYNNEI. The CDR3 DNA reads TGTGCCAGCAGTAACCAGGGACAGCCCCAGCATTTT. This gives the protein CASSNQGQPQHF.

The V call is TRBV6-5, the J call TRBJ1-2; D may be TRBD1 (6 bases). The CDR3 runs 13 residues. With 8 bases removed from V and 3 bases from J, the gap between germline ends came to 13 bases. The germline V gene encodes CDR1 MNHEY and CDR2 SVGAGI. Written as DNA, the CDR3 is TGTGCCAGCGATGGGGGCGAGGACTATGGCTACACCTTC. It specifies CASDGGEDYGYTF.

The chain has TRBV28 and TRBJ2-3; 12 bases are shared with TRBD2. CDR1 and CDR2 from the germline V gene are MDHEN and SYDVKM. The CDR3 has 14 residues. Trimming took 3 bases from V and 6 from J; bases not matched to a gene: 1. The DNA for the CDR3 is TGTGCCAGCAGTTTCACTAGCGGGAGGGATACGCAGTATTTT. Protein: CASSFTSGRDTQYF.

This clone was detected only a few times. The chain is built from TRBV27 and TRBJ1-3; D is ambiguous. Germline-derived CDR1 and CDR2 are MNHEY and SMNVEV (reference sequence). This CDR3 has 15 residues. V was clipped by 5 bases and J by 2 bases, with 13 bases between them. CDR3: CASSPQVTTGNTIYF. The CDR3 region has the DNA TGTGCCAGCAGTCCCCAGGTTACGACTGGAAACACCATATATTTT.

The chain joins TRBV3-1 (or the pseudogene TRBV3-2) to TRBJ2-1, with 8 bases aligning to TRBD2. The ends lost 4 bases at V and 9 bases at J; junction bases unmatched: 14. This CDR3 has 16 amino acids. Per germline, CDR1 LGHDT and CDR2 YNNKEL (reference sequence). CDR3 sequence (DNA): TGTGCCAGCAGCCTTAGCGGGAAGGGGTTTATTACTGAGCAGTTCTTC. Its protein is CASSLSGKGFITEQFF.

This clone has a handful of counts. This rearrangement joins TRBV9 to TRBJ2-6; D possibly corresponds to TRBD1 (6 bases). V dropped 3 bases and J dropped 1 base, with 8 bases sitting between them. CDR1 is SGDLS, CDR2 YYNGEE, per germline. This CDR3 spans 15 amino acids. The CDR3 reads CASSATGSGANVLTF. The CDR3 coding sequence is TGTGCCAGCAGCGCCACAGGGTCTGGGGCCAACGTCCTGACTTTC.

The chain combines TRBV28 with TRBJ2-1, with TRBD2 matching over 13 bases. Per germline, CDR1 MDHEN and CDR2 SYDVKM. Germline trimming cut 6 bases from V and 2 bases from J; bases unmatched to any gene: 10. This CDR3 contains 18 residues. Here the CDR3 DNA reads TGTGCCAGCAGCTCTTCACTAGCGGGAGGGGCTACCTACAATGAGCAGTTCTTC. It specifies CASSSSLAGGATYNEQFF.

The gene calls are TRBV4-2 and TRBJ1-2; D is perhaps TRBD1 (6 bases). Germline CDR1 and CDR2: LGHNA and YNFKEQ. The CDR3 is 16 amino acids. V shed 0 bases and J shed 5 bases, with 16 bases lying between them. The CDR3 coding sequence is TGTGCCAGCAGCCAAGATAGAGGGGGTGGGGGTTATGGCTACACCTTC. The encoded protein is CASSQDRGGGGYGYTF.

V usage is TRBV2 and J usage is TRBJ2-6; D remains unclear. CDR1 SNHLY and CDR2 FYNNEI come from the germline V gene. There are 15 residues in the CDR3. The ends were cut back, 9 bases at V and 3 bases at J, with 15 bases in the middle. The CDR3 DNA follows: TGTGCCAGGAACAGTTTCCTTCGTGGGGCCAACGTCCTGACTTTC. Its translation: CARNSFLRGANVLTF.

This clone was observed once. The chain carries TRBV5-1 and TRBJ1-4; no definite D call. CDR1 and CDR2 from the germline V gene are SGHRS and YFSETQ. V was shortened by 4 bases and J by 3 bases, with 13 bases between the two germline ends. The CDR3 is made up of 15 amino acids. In nucleotides, the CDR3 is TGCGCCAGCAGCGATCAGGCAGCCGCTAATGAAAAACTGTTTTTT. It yields the protein CASSDQAAANEKLFF.